This TCR beta chain emerged from a study of blood T cells in healthy people across ages. The CDR3 consists of 14 residues. Germline V gene data show CDR1 as MNHEY and CDR2 as SVGAGI. Trimming took 6 bases from V and 8 from J; bases not matched to a gene: 8. A second PCR of roughly 7 to 11 cycles used a sample-barcoded 5' primer and a J-beta primer mix. Using its own MiXCR run on the 5' RACE reads, TCRdb lists one record per CDR3 protein. The table includes hundreds of thousands of distinct CDR3 sequences, roughly 48% detected once. At least ten counts were recorded for this clonotype. This receptor was taken from a man older than 75 in good health. The chain couples TRBV6-5 to TRBJ1-4, with 8 nucleotides matching TRBD1. Material: blood. The CDR3 DNA follows: TGTGCCAGCAGCCGACAGGGGATAGGGGAAAAACTGTTTTTT. This translates into CASSRQGIGEKLFF.